This TCR beta chain appears in the sequencing data of a study of shared clonotypes between healthy human individuals. V was shortened by 5 bases and J by 10 bases, with 12 bases between the two germline ends. Germline V gene sequence: CDR1 SGHVS, CDR2 FNYEAQ. The CDR3 is 12 amino acids. Original analysis: ImmunoSEQ sequences covered only the junction and lacked quality scores; filtering therefore differed. Libraries were prepared by immunoSEQ multiplex PCR; TCRdb keeps only in-frame clonotypes and omits some of them. The V and J calls and the clone size are those of that table, but D and trimming were determined from the DNA. Of about 690,000 clones in the sample, 80% to 95% were seen once. This clone was seen only a few times.

The clonotype comes from a man between 18 and 29 years old in good health. Some clones in this sample may be carry-over from other donors' samples. The J gene is TRBJ2-1, the V gene TRBV7-6; no clear D. The sequenced sample consisted of memory CD8+ T cells from PBMCs. Sample subset: CD45RO+ cells pooled with CCR7-negative TemRA cells. The CDR3 protein is CASSPTPEEQFF. In DNA, the CDR3 is TGTGCCAGCAGCCCCACCCCCGAAGAGCAGTTCTTC.